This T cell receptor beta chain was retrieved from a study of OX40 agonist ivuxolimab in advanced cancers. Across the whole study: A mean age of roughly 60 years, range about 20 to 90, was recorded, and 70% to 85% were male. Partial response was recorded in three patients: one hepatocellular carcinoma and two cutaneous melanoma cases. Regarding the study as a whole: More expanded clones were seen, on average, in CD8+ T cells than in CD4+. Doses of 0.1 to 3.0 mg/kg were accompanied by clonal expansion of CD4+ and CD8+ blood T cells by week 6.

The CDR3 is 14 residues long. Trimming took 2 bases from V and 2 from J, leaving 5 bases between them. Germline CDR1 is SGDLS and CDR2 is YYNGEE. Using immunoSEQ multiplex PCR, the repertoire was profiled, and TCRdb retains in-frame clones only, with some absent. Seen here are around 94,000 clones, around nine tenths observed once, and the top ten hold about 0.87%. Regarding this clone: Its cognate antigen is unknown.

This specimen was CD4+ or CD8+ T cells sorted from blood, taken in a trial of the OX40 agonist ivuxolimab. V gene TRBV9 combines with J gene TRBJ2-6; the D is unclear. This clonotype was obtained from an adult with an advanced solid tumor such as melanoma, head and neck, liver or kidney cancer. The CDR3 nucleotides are TGTGCCAGCAGCGTTAGTCCTGGGGCCAACGTCCTGACTTTC. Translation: CASSVSPGANVLTF.